These T cell receptor beta chains were read from a single sample in a study of OX40 agonist ivuxolimab in advanced cancers. This table comes from immunoSEQ multiplex PCR, and its TCRdb copy is limited to in-frame clones, with some not included. The sample lists fewer than 85,000 clones, 65% to 85% occurring once. The sample here was CD4+ or CD8+ T cells sorted from blood, taken in a trial of the OX40 agonist ivuxolimab. The receptors were sampled from an adult with an advanced solid tumor such as melanoma, head and neck, liver or kidney cancer. CDR3s include the opening cysteine and the closing phenylalanine or tryptophan. D genes are given only for firm matches.

j_call v_call d_call cdr3_aa
TRBJ2-3 TRBV7-3 . CASSLGTAPDTQYF
TRBJ2-4 TRBV28 . CASSTPIQIQYF
TRBJ1-1 TRBV27 . CASSLRWLGAGNTEAFF
TRBJ1-5 TRBV5-1 . CASSAGKQPQHF
TRBJ1-2 TRBV2 . CASTRKVQANYGYTF
TRBJ2-5 TRBV2 . CASSGDRIVETQYF
TRBJ2-1 TRBV2 TRBD1 CASSARSGTGRNNEQFF
TRBJ1-2 TRBV7-9 . CASSGDTERGYTF
TRBJ2-3 TRBV27 TRBD2 CASSFLSTSGILDTQYF
TRBJ1-3 TRBV7-8 . CASSLGLPGARAGNTIYF
TRBJ2-3 TRBV4-2 . CASSQGGWLGVSDTQYF